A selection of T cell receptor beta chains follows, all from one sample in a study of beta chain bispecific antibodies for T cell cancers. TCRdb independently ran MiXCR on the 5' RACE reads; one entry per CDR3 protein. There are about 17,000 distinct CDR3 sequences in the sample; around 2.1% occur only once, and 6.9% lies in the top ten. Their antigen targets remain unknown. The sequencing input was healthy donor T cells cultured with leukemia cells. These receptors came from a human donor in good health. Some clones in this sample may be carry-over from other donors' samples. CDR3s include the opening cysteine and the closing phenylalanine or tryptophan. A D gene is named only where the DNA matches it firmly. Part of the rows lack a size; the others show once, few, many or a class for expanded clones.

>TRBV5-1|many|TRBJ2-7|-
CASSPPESYEQYF
TGCGCCAGCAGCCCCCCCGAGAGTTACGAGCAGTACTTC
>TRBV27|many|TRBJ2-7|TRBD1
CASSLNRGYEQYF
TGTGCCAGCAGTTTAAACAGGGGCTACGAGCAGTACTTC
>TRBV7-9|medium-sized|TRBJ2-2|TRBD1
CASIKGQGFTGELFF
TGTGCCAGCATAAAGGGACAGGGGTTCACCGGGGAGCTGTTTTTT
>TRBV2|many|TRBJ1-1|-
CASTGGEAEAFF
TGTGCCAGCACCGGGGGCGAGGCTGAAGCTTTCTTT
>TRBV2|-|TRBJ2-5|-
CASSETSETQYF
TGTGCCAGCAGTGAAACCTCAGAGACCCAGTACTTC
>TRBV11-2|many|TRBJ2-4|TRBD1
CASSAPDRGRAKNIQYF
TGTGCCAGCAGCGCTCCGGACAGGGGCCGAGCCAAAAACATTCAGTACTTC
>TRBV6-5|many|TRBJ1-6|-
CASRGANRAIGSPLHF
TGTGCCAGCAGGGGTGCGAACAGGGCTATTGGTTCACCCCTCCACTTT
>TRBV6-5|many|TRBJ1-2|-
CASSPRELSNYGYTF
TGTGCCAGCAGTCCCCGGGAGCTCTCTAACTATGGCTACACCTTC
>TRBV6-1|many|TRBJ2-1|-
CASNPRAAVGNNEQFF
TGTGCCAGCAACCCTCGGGCGGCAGTGGGGAACAATGAGCAGTTCTTC
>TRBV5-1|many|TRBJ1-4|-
CASSDGLTPTNEKLFF
TGCGCCAGCAGTGATGGATTAACCCCGACTAATGAAAAACTGTTTTTT